Following are 24 T cell receptor beta chains from one sample sequenced in a study of cytomegalovirus exposure and HLA in healthy donors. Both 60 Vbeta primers and 13 Jbeta primers went into the PCR. Sequenced by immunoSEQ multiplex PCR; TCRdb stores in-frame clones only, minus some. The table shows about 69,000 clones, with roughly four fifths occurring only once. The specimen was PBMCs. The origin of the receptors is a woman aged 60-75 years in good health and CMV-seropositive.

A remark on this clone: Its ends do not fully match the called genes, so a read error is possible. This CDR3 is also generated by other DNA sequences in the sample. V gene TRBV6-1 combines with J gene TRBJ1-1; D not resolved. The CDR3 totals 12 residues. Looked up from germline, CDR1 is MNHNS and CDR2 is SASEGT. CDR3 sequence: CASSEGYSKAFF. DNA for the CDR3: TGTGCCAGCAGTGAAGGTTACAGTAAAGCCTTCTTT.

On this clone itself: Sequence at one end of the junction differs from germline and may be a read error. Other DNA sequences within the sample encode an identical CDR3. CDR3 DNA sequence: TGCGCAAGCAGCCAAGACCCGGGACAGCGCCACTACGAGCAGTACTTC. Translating it yields CASSQDPGQRHYEQYF. The rearrangement links TRBV4-1 to TRBJ2-7, with TRBD1 matching 7 bases. In germline, CDR1 is MGHRA, CDR2 YSYEKL. This CDR3 comprises 16 residues.

This clone was detected a few times. The V gene is TRBV6-1, the J gene TRBJ2-7, with 7 bases identical to TRBD1. The J segment lost 1 base and the V segment lost 6 bases, leaving 9 bases of the junction unmatched. The CDR3 runs 15 residues. Germline V CDR1 and CDR2: MNHNS, SASEGT. CDR3 loop: CASRRSRDRSYEQYF. The DNA for the CDR3 is TGTGCCAGCAGACGTTCGAGGGACAGATCCTACGAGCAGTACTTC.

The chain links TRBV5-4 to TRBJ1-4, with 7 positions matching TRBD1. The J segment lost 10 bases and the V segment lost 4 bases, leaving 10 bases of the junction unmatched. The CDR3 runs to 14 residues. Germline V gives CDR1 SGHNT, CDR2 YYREEE (reference sequence). The CDR3 region has the DNA TGTGCCAGCAGCGAAAAGGGGGCGGGAGGAAAACTGTTTTTT. Protein: CASSEKGAGGKLFF.

The chain employs TRBV9 and TRBJ2-7; TRBD1 matches 8 bases. Losses at the gene ends were 0 bases for V and 2 bases for J; bases not matched to a gene: 4. The CDR3 has 15 amino acids. Germline CDR1 is SGDLS and CDR2 is YYNGEE. This CDR3 reads CASSVGEDRAYEQYF. The CDR3 region has the DNA TGTGCCAGCAGCGTAGGGGAGGACAGGGCCTACGAGCAGTACTTC.

This chain joins TRBV14 and TRBJ2-2, with D unresolved. CDR1 and CDR2 from the germline V gene are SGHDN and FVKESK. This CDR3 comprises 15 residues. The V and J ends lost 0 bases and 5 bases respectively, with 10 bases between them. The CDR3 DNA reads TGTGCCAGCAGCCAAGATGAGATAGCAACCGGGGAGCTGTTTTTT. Protein product: CASSQDEIATGELFF.

The genes are TRBV19 and TRBJ1-2, with D maybe TRBD1 (6 bases). The length of the CDR3 is 12 residues. Trimming stripped 6 bases from V and 7 bases from J, with 12 bases between. The germline CDR1 and CDR2 sequences are LNHDA and SQIVND (reference sequence). The CDR3 nucleotides read TGTGCCAGTAGGACAGGACGTGCTGGCTACACCTTC. Translated, it gives CASRTGRAGYTF.

The chain uses TRBV29-1 and TRBJ2-6; 7 nucleotides match TRBD1. The V and J ends lost 4 bases and 5 bases, in that order; junction bases with no gene match: 5. From germline, CDR1 is SQVTM and CDR2 ANQGSEA. This CDR3 has 14 residues. The CDR3 loop reads CSVATGSRANVLTF. CDR3 nucleotides: TGCAGCGTTGCGACAGGGTCGAGGGCCAACGTCCTGACTTTC. The whole variable domain, remainder taken from reference TRBV29-1 and TRBJ2-6, is SAVISQKPSRDICQRGTSLTIQCQVDSQVTMMFWYRQQPGQSLTLIATANQGSEATYESGFVIDKFPISRPNLTFSTLTVSNMSPEDSSIYLCSVATGSRANVLTFGAGSRLTVL.

This clone was detected ten times or more. The J gene is TRBJ2-7, the V gene TRBV2; D possibly corresponds to TRBD1 (6 bases). Germline loops: CDR1 SNHLY, CDR2 FYNNEI. This CDR3 spans 14 amino acids. With 5 bases removed from V and 6 bases from J, the gap between germline ends came to 17 bases. The CDR3 here is CASSPTGSFGEQYF. CDR3 DNA sequence: TGTGCCAGCAGTCCCACAGGGTCCTTCGGCGAGCAGTACTTC.

This clone was picked up a small number of times. This chain connects TRBV7-2 to TRBJ1-1, with 7 bases aligning to TRBD1. Trimming cost V 5 bases and J 2 bases; bases outside gene matches: 2. The germline CDR1 and CDR2 sequences are SGHTA and FQGNSA. CDR3 length equals 13 residues. The CDR3 nucleotides are TGTGCCAGCAGCCGGACAGGAAACACTGAAGCTTTCTTT. Translating gives CASSRTGNTEAFF. The full variable domain, with the rest looked up from reference TRBV7-2 and TRBJ1-1, is GAGVSQSPSNKVTEKGKDVELRCDPISGHTALYWYRQSLGQGLEFLIYFQGNSAPDKSGLPSDRFSAERTGGSVSTLTIQRTQQEDSAVYLCASSRTGNTEAFFGQGTRLTVV.

For the CDR3, the DNA is TGTGCCAGCAGCTCGAAGACTAACAACGAGTACGAGCAGTACTTC. It is translated as CASSSKTNNEYEQYF. This chain uses TRBV5-4 with TRBJ2-7; possible D gene TRBD2, 5 bases. Per the germline V gene, CDR1 is SGHNT and CDR2 is YYREEE (reference sequence). This CDR3 is built from 15 residues. V was shortened by 3 bases and J by 4 bases, with 17 bases between the two germline ends.

This chain connects TRBV5-1 to TRBJ1-1, with 7 bases that match TRBD1. Per germline, CDR1 SGHRS and CDR2 YFSETQ. Trimming removed 0 bases from V and 7 bases from J; junction bases left unmatched: 3. This CDR3 contains 13 residues. CDR3 region: CASSLGDRYEAFF. DNA of the CDR3: TGCGCCAGCAGCTTGGGGGACAGATATGAAGCTTTCTTT.

This chain links TRBV7-9 with TRBJ1-2, with D possibly being TRBD1 (6 bases). The CDR3 extends over 13 amino acids. With 0 bases removed from V and 8 bases from J, the gap between germline ends came to 10 bases. The germline CDR1 and CDR2 sequences are SEHNR and FQNEAQ (reference sequence). Written as DNA, the CDR3 is TGTGCCAGCAGCTTAGCTACAGGGTCGGGCTACACCTTC. Translating it yields CASSLATGSGYTF.

The gene calls are TRBV2 and TRBJ2-3; TRBD2 matches 8 bases. Germline V CDR1 and CDR2: SNHLY, FYNNEI. V trimming: 6 bases; J trimming: 1 base; junction bases outside the gene matches: 3. The CDR3 loop spans 14 amino acids. CDR3 amino acids: CASSRTSRTDTQYF. DNA for the CDR3: TGTGCCAGCAGCAGGACTAGCCGCACAGATACGCAGTATTTT.

This clone appeared once. The chain recombines TRBV7-9 with TRBJ1-2, with no clear D. The CDR3 extends over 13 amino acids. From germline, CDR1 is SEHNR and CDR2 FQNEAQ (reference sequence). The V end lost 1 base, the J end lost 6 bases, and 9 bases lay between the germline ends. The CDR3 DNA is TGTGCCAGCAGCTTAGGTGTCGGGGATGGCTACACCTTC. This encodes CASSLGVGDGYTF.

This rearrangement joins TRBV6-5 to TRBJ1-4; D not resolved. The CDR3 has 13 amino acids. Deletions cut 8 bases from V and 8 bases from J, with 15 bases between. Germline V gene sequence: CDR1 MNHEY, CDR2 SVGAGI. The CDR3: CASGTARGEKLFF. The CDR3 region has the DNA TGTGCCAGCGGTACCGCGCGAGGGGAAAAACTGTTTTTT.

This chain uses TRBV7-9 with TRBJ2-5; 8 bases line up with TRBD1. Looked up from germline, CDR1 is SEHNR and CDR2 is FQNEAQ (reference sequence). J was trimmed by 4 bases and V by 5 bases; bases with no gene match: 9. This CDR3 has 15 residues. The CDR3 reads CASSTNRGMRETQYF. The CDR3 nucleotides are TGTGCCAGCAGCACCAACAGGGGGATGCGAGAGACCCAGTACTTC.

V usage is TRBV6-1 and J usage is TRBJ2-7, with 7 bases matching TRBD2. Germline V CDR1 and CDR2: MNHNS, SASEGT. This CDR3 has 14 amino acids. Losses at the gene ends were 7 bases for V and 0 bases for J; bases not matched to a gene: 6. CDR3 residues: CASIPGLISYEQYF. The CDR3, as DNA: TGTGCCAGCATTCCGGGACTAATCTCCTACGAGCAGTACTTC.

The chain is built from TRBV7-3 and TRBJ1-6; D may be TRBD1 (6 bases). Germline values: CDR1 SGHTA, CDR2 FQGTGA. The length of the CDR3 is 16 residues. The germline V and J ends were trimmed by 2 bases and 7 bases, with 15 bases remaining between them. The CDR3 here is CASSLQGPIGNSPLHF. The CDR3 region has the DNA TGTGCCAGCAGCTTACAGGGGCCCATAGGAAATTCACCCCTCCACTTT.

Comments on this clone: This likely comes from a read error, as the CDR3 has no conserved phenylalanine or tryptophan at its end. The chain employs TRBV29-1 and TRBJ1-3; a weak D match, TRBD1 (6 bases). The V gene lost 5 bases and the J gene lost 0 bases, with 8 bases spanning the gap. Germline CDR1 and CDR2: SQVTM and ANQGSEA. The CDR3 consists of 13 residues. CDR3 nucleotide sequence: TGCAGCGTTCTGACAGGCTCTGGAAACACCATATATGTT. This sequence encodes CSVLTGSGNTIYV.

The rearrangement joins TRBV9 to TRBJ1-5; D is unclear. The CDR3 has 20 amino acids. Trimming left V 2 bases short and J 0 bases short, with 24 bases between. In germline, CDR1 is SGDLS, CDR2 YYNGEE. CDR3 in amino acids: CASSVGMGPGNTFSNQPQHF. In DNA form, the CDR3 reads TGTGCCAGCAGCGTTGGTATGGGTCCCGGGAACACTTTTAGCAATCAGCCCCAGCATTTT.

The chain couples TRBV6-1 to TRBJ2-5, with no clear D. The CDR3 is 9 amino acids. Deletions cut 5 bases from V and 9 bases from J, with 4 bases between. Germline loops: CDR1 MNHNS, CDR2 SASEGT. CDR3 protein: CASSTSQYF. The CDR3 DNA is TGTGCCAGCAGTACTTCCCAGTACTTC.

This chain connects TRBV5-6 to TRBJ1-1; 9 nucleotides align to TRBD1. V shed 4 bases, J shed 4 bases, and the junction held 5 bases outside the gene matches. The CDR3 is 14 residues long. CDR1 is SGHDT, CDR2 YYEEEE, per germline. CDR3 residues: CASSPPTGGTEAFF. The CDR3 DNA reads TGTGCCAGCAGCCCTCCGACAGGGGGCACTGAAGCTTTCTTT.

For the CDR3, the DNA is TGTGCCAGCTCCGACAGGGGAACGGGGGGCTACACCTTC. It yields the protein CASSDRGTGGYTF. This chain links TRBV19 with TRBJ1-2; 8 nucleotides agree with TRBD1. The CDR3 covers 13 residues. From germline, CDR1 is LNHDA and CDR2 SQIVND (reference sequence). The V segment lost 9 bases and the J segment 8 bases; nucleotides outside the gene matches: 11.